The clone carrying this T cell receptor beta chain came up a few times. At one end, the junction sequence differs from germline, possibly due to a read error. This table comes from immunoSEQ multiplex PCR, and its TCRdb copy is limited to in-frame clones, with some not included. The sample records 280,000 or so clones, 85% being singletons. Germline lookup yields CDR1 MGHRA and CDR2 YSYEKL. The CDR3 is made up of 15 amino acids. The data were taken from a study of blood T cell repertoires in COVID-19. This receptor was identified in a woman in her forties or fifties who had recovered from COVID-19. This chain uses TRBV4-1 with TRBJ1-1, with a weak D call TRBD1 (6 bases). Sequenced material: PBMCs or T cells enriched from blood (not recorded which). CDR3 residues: CASSHPQGLKTEAFF. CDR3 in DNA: TGCGCCAGCAGCCACCCACAGGGTTTGAAAACTGAAGCTTTCTTT.